Shown below are 32 T cell receptor beta chains from a single sample sequenced in a study of blood T cell repertoires in COVID-19. Clones were sequenced by immunoSEQ multiplex PCR, and TCRdb holds only the in-frame ones, with some missing. The sample lists 150,000 to 200,000 clones, roughly 82% occurring once. The sequenced sample consisted of PBMCs or T cells enriched from blood (not recorded which). The source is a man in his fifties or sixties who had recovered from COVID-19.

This clone was picked up a small number of times. The chain is built from TRBV5-4 and TRBJ1-5; maybe TRBD1 (5 bases). CDR1 and CDR2 (germline): SGHNT, YYREEE (reference sequence). With 2 bases removed from V and 6 bases from J, the gap between germline ends came to 12 bases. The CDR3 spans 14 residues. The CDR3 here is CASSFFGAGQPQHF. The CDR3 region has the DNA TGTGCCAGCAGCTTTTTTGGGGCAGGTCAGCCCCAGCATTTT.

This clone turned up a few times. The gene calls are TRBV19 and TRBJ1-2, with a weak D call TRBD1 (6 bases). V lost 5 bases, J lost 4 bases, and 14 bases lay in between. This CDR3 is built from 14 residues. Germline values: CDR1 LNHDA, CDR2 SQIVND (reference sequence). The CDR3 region has the DNA TGTGCCAGTAGTCCCCCCGGGGGGCCCTATGGCTACACCTTC. The encoded protein is CASSPPGGPYGYTF.

V is TRBV13 and J is TRBJ1-5; D perhaps matches TRBD1 (5 bases). Germline CDR1 is PRHDT and CDR2 is FYEKMQ (reference sequence). This CDR3 spans 15 amino acids. V was pared by 0 bases and J by 7 bases, with 13 bases between. The CDR3 nucleotides read TGTGCCAGCAGCTTAGGGGCAGGGAGGGGACAGCCCCAGCATTTT. This sequence encodes CASSLGAGRGQPQHF.

This clone appeared a few times. This sequence joins TRBV28 and TRBJ2-3; D is possibly TRBD1 (5 bases). Germline CDR1 and CDR2: MDHEN and SYDVKM. CDR3 length: 15 amino acids. With 6 bases removed from V and 2 bases from J, the gap between germline ends came to 15 bases. The CDR3, as DNA: TGTGCCAGCAGGGTGGGGCCCCACGTCACAGATACGCAGTATTTT. Its protein is CASRVGPHVTDTQYF.

The chain uses TRBV6-5 and TRBJ2-5; D might be TRBD2 (6 bases). The CDR3 totals 13 residues. The germline CDR1 and CDR2 sequences are MNHEY and SVGAGI. The V gene lost 6 bases and the J gene lost 8 bases, with 16 bases spanning the gap. The CDR3 DNA sequence: TGTGCCAGCAGCCGTCCGGGGGTGGTAACCCAGTACTTC. Amino acids: CASSRPGVVTQYF.

The chain combines TRBV30 with TRBJ1-2, with TRBD1 matching 8 bases. J was trimmed by 5 bases and V by 5 bases; bases with no gene match: 7. From germline, CDR1 is GTSNPN and CDR2 SVGIG (reference sequence). The CDR3 length is 13 residues. CDR3 bases: TGTGCCTGGGTCGGACAGGGCCAATATGGCTACACCTTC. Amino acids: CAWVGQGQYGYTF. Filled out from reference TRBV30 and TRBJ1-2, the complete variable domain reads SQTIHQWPATLVQPVGSPLSLECTVEGTSNPNLYWYRQAAGRGLQLLFYSVGIGQISSEVPQNLSASRPQDRQFILSSKKLLLSDSGFYLCAWVGQGQYGYTFGSGTRLTVV.

The chain links TRBV28 to TRBJ1-6; a weak D match, TRBD1 (5 bases). CDR1 is MDHEN and CDR2 is SYDVKM in the germline V gene. V was shortened by 7 bases and J by 5 bases, with 9 bases between the two germline ends. The CDR3 consists of 13 residues. CDR3 protein: CASTGGDNSPLHF. The CDR3 DNA sequence: TGTGCCAGCACTGGGGGGGATAATTCACCCCTCCACTTT.

CDR3: CASSQDLTGQGSPLHF. CDR3 nucleotide sequence: TGTGCCAGCAGCCAAGATCTGACGGGACAGGGCTCACCCCTCCACTTT. The chain has TRBV14 and TRBJ1-6, with 9 bases identical to TRBD1. Germline loops: CDR1 SGHDN, CDR2 FVKESK. The CDR3 loop spans 16 amino acids. The V gene end was trimmed by 0 bases and the J gene end by 10 bases; junction bases not matched to a gene: 7.

The chain recombines TRBV6-5 with TRBJ1-2, with TRBD1 identical over 7 bases. This CDR3 is 13 amino acids long. The germline V gene encodes CDR1 MNHEY and CDR2 SVGAGI. V shed 5 bases and J 8 bases; nucleotides not matched to a gene: 8. This CDR3 is CASSQNRGGGYTF. In DNA, the CDR3 is TGTGCCAGCAGTCAAAACAGGGGAGGAGGCTACACCTTC.

This chain links TRBV14 with TRBJ1-2; no clear D gene. CDR3 length equals 14 residues. Germline CDR1 SGHDN, CDR2 FVKESK. Trimming removed 4 bases from V and 8 bases from J, with 17 bases in between. CDR3 in DNA: TGTGCCAGCAGCCTTGCTTGGAACTCGGGAGGCTACACCTTC. Amino acid sequence: CASSLAWNSGGYTF.

This clone was recorded a few times. The rearrangement joins TRBV7-9 to TRBJ2-7; 12 nucleotides agree with TRBD2. This CDR3 is built from 18 residues. The V gene end was trimmed by 2 bases and the J gene end by 7 bases; junction bases not matched to a gene: 15. Germline-derived CDR1 and CDR2 are SEHNR and FQNEAQ (reference sequence). The CDR3 reads CASSLKLGTSGPAREQYF. CDR3 DNA: TGTGCCAGCAGCTTAAAGCTGGGGACTAGCGGGCCCGCGAGGGAGCAGTACTTC.

This clone was detected a few times. V usage is TRBV5-1 and J usage is TRBJ2-1, with a possible D match to TRBD2 (5 bases). Trimming removed 1 base from V and 5 bases from J, with 10 bases in between. Per the germline V gene, CDR1 is SGHRS and CDR2 is YFSETQ. CDR3 length: 14 amino acids. The CDR3 loop is CASSLTDGNNEQFF. The CDR3 coding sequence is TGCGCCAGCAGCTTGACGGACGGGAACAATGAGCAGTTCTTC. The whole variable domain, remainder taken from reference TRBV5-1 and TRBJ2-1, is KAGVTQTPRYLIKTRGQQVTLSCSPISGHRSVSWYQQTPGQGLQFLFEYFSETQRNKGNFPGRFSGRQFSNSRSEMNVSTLELGDSALYLCASSLTDGNNEQFFGPGTRLTVL.

DNA for the CDR3: TGTGCCTGGAGTGTACCAGGGGACGAAAAACTGTTTTTT. It is translated as CAWSVPGDEKLFF. The J gene is TRBJ1-4, the V gene TRBV30; tentative D call: TRBD1 (6 bases). With 0 bases removed from V and 8 bases from J, the gap between germline ends came to 10 bases. Germline CDR1 GTSNPN, CDR2 SVGIG (reference sequence). The CDR3 sequence is 13 residues long.

The rearrangement links TRBV19 to TRBJ1-5, with 9 bases lining up with TRBD1. The CDR3 runs 17 residues. J gave up 2 bases and V 5 bases, and 10 bases lay outside the gene matches. CDR1 and CDR2 (germline): LNHDA, SQIVND (reference sequence). This chain's CDR3 is CASSRDRVARGNQPQHF. The CDR3 DNA reads TGTGCCAGTAGTCGGGACAGGGTGGCTCGGGGCAATCAGCCCCAGCATTTT.

The rearrangement joins TRBV6-5 to TRBJ2-7, with 9 bases aligning to TRBD2. CDR3 length equals 13 residues. Per germline, CDR1 MNHEY and CDR2 SVGAGI. The ends lost 6 bases at V and 1 base at J; junction bases unmatched: 1. The CDR3 sequence is CASRGLASYEQYF. CDR3 bases: TGTGCCAGCAGGGGACTAGCTTCCTACGAGCAGTACTTC.

The chain combines TRBV5-1 with TRBJ1-1; a weak D match, TRBD1 (6 bases). The V end was cut by 5 bases, the J end by 3 bases, with 14 bases between. CDR1 and CDR2 (germline): SGHRS, YFSETQ. This CDR3 is built from 14 residues. DNA for the CDR3: TGCGCCAGCAGTCAACAGGGTGGGTACACTGAAGCTTTCTTT. Protein product: CASSQQGGYTEAFF.

The chain links TRBV15 to TRBJ2-7, with TRBD2 matching over 12 bases. Germline assignment: CDR1 LNHNV and CDR2 YYDKDF (reference sequence). The CDR3 length is 16 residues. V dropped 1 base and J dropped 0; count of bases not matched to a gene: 1. The CDR3 nucleotides read TGTGCCACCAGCAGAGCACTAGCGGGAGGCTCCTACGAGCAGTACTTC. Its translation is CATSRALAGGSYEQYF.

V usage is TRBV11-3 and J usage is TRBJ2-2; D call uncertain. CDR3 size: 16 residues. Germline loops: CDR1 SGHNT, CDR2 YENEEA. Trimming stripped 2 bases from V and 7 bases from J, with 17 bases between. CDR3 residues: CASSLQVFTVRGELFF. The CDR3 DNA reads as TGTGCCAGCAGCTTACAGGTCTTCACCGTGCGCGGGGAGCTGTTTTTT.

This clone has a handful of counts. This chain links TRBV3-1 (or the pseudogene TRBV3-2) with TRBJ2-1; 9 bases map to TRBD2. V was pared by 4 bases and J by 10 bases, with 5 bases of the junction left unmatched. The germline V gene encodes CDR1 LGHDT and CDR2 YNNKEL (reference sequence). The CDR3 length is 13 residues. In DNA form, the CDR3 reads TGTGCCAGCAGCCGGCGGGAGGGCGAAGAGCAGTTCTTC. This codes for CASSRREGEEQFF.

This rearrangement joins TRBV19 to TRBJ2-2; 8 positions agree with TRBD1. V gave up 5 bases and J gave up 1 base; unmatched junction bases: 6. The CDR3 consists of 16 residues. The germline V gene encodes CDR1 LNHDA and CDR2 SQIVND (reference sequence). The CDR3 spells CASSSLDRVNTGELFF. Here the CDR3 DNA reads TGTGCCAGTAGTTCATTGGACAGGGTGAACACCGGGGAGCTGTTTTTT.

This clone showed up just once. The chain carries TRBV27 and TRBJ1-1; D possibly corresponds to TRBD1 (5 bases). Germline-derived CDR1 and CDR2 are MNHEY and SMNVEV (reference sequence). CDR3 length equals 14 residues. Trimming stripped 5 bases from V and 1 base from J, with 11 bases between. CDR3 loop: CASSLGLRNTEAFF. The CDR3 coding sequence is TGTGCCAGCAGTCTGGGACTCAGGAACACTGAAGCTTTCTTT.

The chain couples TRBV5-1 to TRBJ2-5, with 8 bases matching TRBD2. Germline V gene data show CDR1 as SGHRS and CDR2 as YFSETQ. The ends lost 5 bases at V and 5 bases at J; junction bases unmatched: 11. This CDR3 spans 15 amino acids. The CDR3 is CASSAAGGFWETQYF. The CDR3 nucleotides are TGCGCCAGCAGTGCCGCGGGGGGCTTTTGGGAGACCCAGTACTTC.

The chain carries TRBV19 and TRBJ2-2, with 9 bases aligning to TRBD1. The V and J ends lost 1 base and 7 bases, in that order; junction bases with no gene match: 7. From germline, CDR1 is LNHDA and CDR2 SQIVND (reference sequence). The CDR3 length is 16 residues. CDR3 amino acids: CASSIARTGDGGELFF. The CDR3 DNA sequence: TGTGCCAGTAGTATAGCGAGGACAGGGGACGGCGGGGAGCTGTTTTTT.

In DNA, the CDR3 is TGTGCCAGCTACGGGACACAAACCTACGAGCAGTACTTC. Translated, it gives CASYGTQTYEQYF. The V gene is TRBV28, the J gene TRBJ2-7; possible D gene TRBD1, 6 bases. The CDR3 totals 13 residues. CDR1 MDHEN and CDR2 SYDVKM come from the germline V gene. The ends were cut back, 8 bases at V and 2 bases at J, with 13 bases in the middle.

This clone was counted once. The rearrangement uses TRBV5-1 and TRBJ1-2; D possibly corresponds to TRBD1 (5 bases). The germline V gene encodes CDR1 SGHRS and CDR2 YFSETQ. This CDR3 has 17 amino acids. V shed 4 bases and J shed 3 bases, with 22 bases lying between them. The chain's CDR3 is CASSRGGEVVKDYGYTF. CDR3 nucleotides: TGCGCCAGCAGCCGAGGAGGGGAAGTGGTTAAGGACTATGGCTACACCTTC.

The CDR3 reads CASSQDPTSGASQYF. For the CDR3, the DNA is TGTGCCAGCAGCCAAGATCCGACTAGCGGGGCCTCTCAGTACTTC. This chain connects TRBV3-1 (or the pseudogene TRBV3-2) to TRBJ2-5; TRBD2 aligns across 11 bases. The CDR3 has 15 residues. Germline CDR1 is LGHDT and CDR2 is YNNKEL (reference sequence). V was pared by 0 bases and J by 11 bases, with 8 bases of the junction left unmatched.

The V and J genes are TRBV6-5 and TRBJ2-7; TRBD2 aligns across 13 bases. V shed 6 bases and J 5 bases; nucleotides not matched to a gene: 7. Germline V lookup: CDR1 MNHEY, CDR2 SVGAGI. The CDR3 has 15 residues. The CDR3 DNA reads as TGTGCCAGCAGCTCGAGACTAGCGGGAGGTCACGAGCAGTACTTC. This encodes CASSSRLAGGHEQYF.

This clone was seen only a few times. This chain uses TRBV14 with TRBJ2-5; TRBD2 matches 9 bases. The CDR3 has 15 amino acids. From germline, CDR1 is SGHDN and CDR2 FVKESK. Trimming took 0 bases from V and 9 from J; bases not matched to a gene: 8. The CDR3: CASSQELAGYGAQYF. For the CDR3, the DNA is TGTGCCAGCAGCCAAGAGCTAGCGGGGTATGGGGCCCAGTACTTC. Variable domain in full (rest from reference TRBV14 and TRBJ2-5): EAGVTQFPSHSVIEKGQTVTLRCDPISGHDNLYWYRRVMGKEIKFLLHFVKESKQDESGMPNNRFLAERTGGTYSTLKVQPAELEDSGVYFCASSQELAGYGAQYFGPGTRLLVL.

The chain is built from TRBV19 and TRBJ2-1; 8 bases are shared with TRBD2. Trimming at V came to 4 bases and at J to 2 bases, leaving 19 bases not matched to a gene. This CDR3 has 20 residues. Looked up from germline, CDR1 is LNHDA and CDR2 is SQIVND (reference sequence). CDR3 sequence: CASSNPYSRSGRSPYNEQFF. The CDR3 DNA reads TGTGCCAGTAGTAACCCCTACTCTAGGAGCGGGAGATCACCCTACAATGAGCAGTTCTTC.

The gene calls are TRBV28 and TRBJ1-1; tentatively, D is TRBD1 (5 bases). Germline CDR1 and CDR2: MDHEN and SYDVKM. V shed 6 bases and J shed 6 bases, with 20 bases lying between them. This CDR3 spans 15 amino acids. This CDR3 is CASRGSTVPAAEAFF. CDR3 DNA sequence: TGTGCCAGCAGGGGGTCGACAGTTCCTGCTGCTGAAGCTTTCTTT.

The chain recombines TRBV15 with TRBJ1-5, with 10 bases lining up with TRBD1. Germline V gene lookup returns CDR1 LNHNV and CDR2 YYDKDF (reference sequence). V was clipped by 0 bases and J by 7 bases; unmatched bases: 12. The CDR3 has 18 residues. The CDR3 region has the DNA TGTGCCACCAGCAGAGAACGAGCCACCGGGACAGGGGTCCAGCCCCAGCATTTT. This gives the protein CATSRERATGTGVQPQHF.

The CDR3, as DNA: TGTGCCAGCAGCTTAGGTCCCGACTATGGCTACACCTTC. As protein: CASSLGPDYGYTF. The chain employs TRBV7-9 and TRBJ1-2; D unresolved. Trimming left V 1 base short and J 3 bases short, with 6 bases between. Germline loops: CDR1 SEHNR, CDR2 FQNEAQ (reference sequence). The CDR3 has 13 residues.